This T cell receptor (beta chain) was recorded in a study of cytomegalovirus exposure and HLA in healthy donors. Study results and caveats: The authors listed some 150 TCR beta chains as cytomegalovirus-associated.

Primers included in the PCR were 60 Vbeta and 13 Jbeta primers. Method: immunoSEQ multiplex PCR; TCRdb's copy keeps in-frame clones and lacks some. This sample carries 100,000 to 150,000 clones, around 78% of them seen once, and the ten largest clones take approximately 6.5%. The CDR3 contains 11 residues. CDR1 LNHDA and CDR2 SQIVND come from the germline V gene (reference sequence). Between the trimmed V and J ends, which lost 9 bases and 9 bases, there was a span of 12 bases. Comments on this clone: As yet, its antigen is unknown.

This receptor was identified in a woman aged 40 to 55 in good health and CMV-seronegative. The gene calls are TRBV19 and TRBJ2-1; maybe TRBD1 (6 bases). Sequences were obtained from PBMCs. CDR3 amino acids: CASQTGIEQFF. The CDR3 coding sequence is TGTGCCAGCCAAACAGGGATTGAGCAGTTCTTC.